The clone carrying this T cell receptor beta chain was seen ten or more times. Its target is not known. This sample stems from a study of tumor-infiltrating lymphocytes in primary liver carcinoma. Study-level findings and limits: Researchers found tumor-adjacent and tumor-blood pairs overlapped less than tumor region pairs. Only about 7.5-24% of top clones were detected in all five tumor regions.

Researchers generated TCR beta cDNA from around 0.55 ug of total RNA, relying on a constant-region primer. Three nested multiplex PCR rounds, a slightly modified ARM-PCR, produced the libraries for TCR beta. The study ran its first two PCR rounds for roughly 10 cycles each, using TRBV1-TRBV30 forward primers and a C-beta reverse primer. One entry per CDR3 protein results from TCRdb running MiXCR on the multiplex PCR reads. This repertoire shows 99,000 or so distinct CDR3 sequences, around 63% found once; its top ten account for just over 9.5%. This CDR3 has 15 amino acids. V dropped 0 bases and J dropped 2; count of bases not matched to a gene: 2. CDR1 is MNHEY and CDR2 is SVGAGI in the germline V gene. Joint extraction of RNA and DNA used roughly 18-34 mg of bulk tissue that was unsorted.

Source material: liver tumor tissue from sampling region 5. Subset denoted: tumor region T5, tumor centre. The clonotype was recovered from a woman aged 55 to 70 with primary liver carcinoma and hepatitis B virus infection. J is TRBJ2-7 and V is TRBV6-5, with TRBD1 matching 9 bases. CDR3: CASSYSGTGTYEQYF. CDR3 DNA: TGTGCCAGCAGTTACTCCGGGACAGGGACCTACGAGCAGTACTTC.